The clone carrying this T cell receptor beta chain is large within its sample. What it binds is unknown. This entry belongs to a study of immune evolution from preneoplasia to lung adenocarcinoma. The study's findings and limits: Top clone frequencies peaked in normal lung, apparently declining through invasive adenocarcinoma.

Germline V gives CDR1 MGHRA, CDR2 YSYEKL. The CDR3 is 16 amino acids. The V gene end was trimmed by 4 bases and the J gene end by 6 bases; junction bases not matched to a gene: 11. Here immunoSEQ multiplex PCR was the method, and the copy in TCRdb shows in-frame clones only, minus some. There are roughly 14,000 clones in the sample; 80% occur only once, and roughly 4.9% lies in the top ten. The material sequenced was FFPE minimally invasive lung adenocarcinoma tissue. The chain employs TRBV4-1 and TRBJ2-3; TRBD2 matches 9 bases. The clonotype was recovered from a person between 65 and 80 years old with lung adenocarcinoma. CDR3 coding DNA: TGCGCCAGCAGCCGTATAGCGGGGGTTAAAGGGGATACGCAGTATTTT. Its translation is CASSRIAGVKGDTQYF.